The 2 T cell receptor beta chains listed next were all sequenced from one sample in a study of low-dose radiotherapy and immunotherapy resistance in tumors. Time point meaning: after trial treatment. Treatment: LDRT plus nivolumab, ipilimumab, low-dose cyclophosphamide and aspirin (RACIN trial). Covering alpha and beta chains, TRAV- and TRBV-specific primers were used for the first-strand cDNA. The authors amplified TCRs for 20 PCR cycles with a constant-region primer and a V-primer adapter. TCRdb reanalysed the reads using MiXCR and keeps one entry per CDR3 protein. The table has roughly 95,000 distinct CDR3 sequences, 20% to 25% seen once; the top ten hold roughly 13%. This sample comprised PBMCs, obtained after low-dose radiotherapy plus immunotherapy. The receptors were gathered from a female donor with ovarian cancer.

The table lists this clonotype with many counts. The chain has TRBV15 and TRBJ2-1; TRBD2 matches at 9 bases. CDR3 size: 19 residues. Germline V gene sequence: CDR1 LNHNV, CDR2 YYDKDF (reference sequence). The ends lost 0 bases at V and 0 bases at J; junction bases unmatched: 9. CDR3 DNA sequence: TGTGCCACCAGCAGAGACGTAAGTAGCGGGGGACTCTCCTACAATGAGCAGTTCTTC. Its protein is CATSRDVSSGGLSYNEQFF.

This clonotype has just a few counts. The rearrangement uses TRBV20-1 and TRBJ2-7; TRBD2 aligns across 10 bases. CDR3 size: 15 residues. Trimming took 1 base from V and 6 from J; bases not matched to a gene: 9. Germline V lookup: CDR1 DFQATT, CDR2 SNEGSKA (reference sequence). The CDR3 nucleotides read TGCAGTGCTAGAGTGGGGTATAGCGGGGGGCTCGAGCAGTACTTC. Translation gives CSARVGYSGGLEQYF.